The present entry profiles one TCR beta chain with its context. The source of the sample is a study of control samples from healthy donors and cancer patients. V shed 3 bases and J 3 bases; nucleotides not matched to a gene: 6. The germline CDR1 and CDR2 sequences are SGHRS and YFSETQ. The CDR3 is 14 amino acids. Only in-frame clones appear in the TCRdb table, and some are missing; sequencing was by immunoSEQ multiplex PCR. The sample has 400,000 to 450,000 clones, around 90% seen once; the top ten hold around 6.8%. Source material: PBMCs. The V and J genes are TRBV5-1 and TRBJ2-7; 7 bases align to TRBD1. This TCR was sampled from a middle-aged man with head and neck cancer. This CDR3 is CASSSPGQIYEQYF. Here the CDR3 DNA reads TGCGCCAGCAGCTCGCCGGGACAGATCTACGAGCAGTACTTC.